The 7 T cell receptor beta chains reported below all come from one sample, sequenced in a study of human T cells and chemical hapten exposure (dated by TCRdb to about 2021). The intended sense of this specimen's time point label: patch test 3, about 24 weeks after DPC sensitization. In light of the paper, this sample's treatment or condition label describes: therapeutic diphenylcyclopropenone sensitization with weekly scalp DPC. The library was obtained by RACE. TCRdb shows the sequencer as NextSeq 500. TCRdb's own reprocessing of the public reads used fastp at Q25 and MiXCR and kept productive beta chains. Duplicate CDR3 protein sequences are folded into a single record with the most common DNA and genes. The table for this sample lists roughly 150,000 distinct CDR3 sequences; 25% to 35% of them were counted only once. The leading ten clones occupy about 2% of the sample. This specimen was whole blood, taken in connection with sensitization to the hapten diphenylcyclopropenone (DPC). Receptors were obtained from a woman younger than 35 with alopecia areata. Some clones in this sample may be carry-over from other donors' samples.

About this clonotype itself: The junction and the germline gene differ at one end; a read error may be behind it. The rearrangement uses TRBV4-2 and TRBJ2-1; D is undetermined. CDR1 is LGHNA, CDR2 YNFKEQ, per germline. The length of the CDR3 is 12 residues. CDR3 region: CVSSPDLNEQFF. CDR3 nucleotide sequence: TGTGTCAGCAGCCCGGACCTAAATGAGCAGTTCTTC.

The rearrangement uses TRBV6-2 or TRBV6-3 and TRBJ2-3; D might be TRBD2 (7 bases). CDR1 is MNHEY and CDR2 is SVGEGT in the germline V gene. This CDR3 is 13 amino acids long. The V and J ends lost 8 bases and 7 bases respectively, with 16 bases between them. CDR3 in DNA: TGTGCCAGCCGCGGGGGCCCCCGGCATACGCAGTATTTT. This codes for CASRGGPRHTQYF.

The V and J genes are TRBV24-1 and TRBJ2-1; D unclear. Germline CDR1 KGHDR, CDR2 SFDVKD. V was clipped by 5 bases and J by 6 bases, with 13 bases between them. The CDR3 is 14 residues long. CDR3 sequence reads: CATSAKYHPNEQFF. CDR3 nucleotides: TGTGCCACCAGTGCCAAGTACCACCCCAATGAGCAGTTCTTC.

The V and J genes are TRBV6-4 and TRBJ2-1, with D tentatively TRBD1 or TRBD2 (5 bases each). Between the trimmed V and J ends, which lost 0 bases and 0 bases, there was a span of 9 bases. This CDR3 has 16 residues. Germline CDR1 MRHNA, CDR2 SNTAGT. CDR3 nucleotide sequence: TGTGCCAGCAGTGACTCGGGACGGAGCTCCTACAATGAGCAGTTCTTC. This translates into CASSDSGRSSYNEQFF.

This clonotype has just a few counts. V usage is TRBV7-8 and J usage is TRBJ2-1, with 9 bases aligning to TRBD2. The V gene end was trimmed by 2 bases and the J gene end by 9 bases; junction bases not matched to a gene: 8. The CDR3 runs to 15 residues. The germline CDR1 and CDR2 sequences are SGHVS and FQNEAQ. The CDR3 coding sequence is TGTGCCAGCAGCTTATCCTGGCGGGAGGGAGGTGAGCAGTTCTTC. The encoded protein is CASSLSWREGGEQFF.

There are a few counts of this clonotype. The chain couples TRBV6-6 to TRBJ2-7; D is undetermined. Trimming took 2 bases from V and 0 from J, leaving 14 bases between them. Germline loops: CDR1 MNHNY, CDR2 SVGAGI (reference sequence). The CDR3 has 16 residues. CDR3 amino acids: CASSYRNTELSYEQYF. For the CDR3, the DNA is TGTGCCAGCAGTTACCGAAATACCGAGCTCTCCTACGAGCAGTACTTC.

The chain couples TRBV3-1 to TRBJ2-1; D is uncertain. The V and J ends lost 9 bases and 2 bases respectively, with 11 bases between them. CDR3 length: 13 residues. CDR1 LGHDT and CDR2 YNNKEL come from the germline V gene (reference sequence). The CDR3 protein is CASARAPYNEQFF. In DNA form, the CDR3 reads TGTGCCAGTGCCCGAGCCCCCTACAATGAGCAGTTCTTC.